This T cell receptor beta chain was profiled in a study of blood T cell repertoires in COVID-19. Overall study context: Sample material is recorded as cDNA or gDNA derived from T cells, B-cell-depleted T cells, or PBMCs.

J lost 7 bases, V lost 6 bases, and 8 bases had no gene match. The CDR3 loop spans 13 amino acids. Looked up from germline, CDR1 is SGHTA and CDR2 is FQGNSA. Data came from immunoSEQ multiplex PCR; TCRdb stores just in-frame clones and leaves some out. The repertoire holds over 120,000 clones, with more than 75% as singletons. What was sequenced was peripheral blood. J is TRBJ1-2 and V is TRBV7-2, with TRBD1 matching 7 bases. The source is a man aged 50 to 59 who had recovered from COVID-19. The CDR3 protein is CASRPPTGLGYTF. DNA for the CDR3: TGTGCCAGCAGGCCACCGACAGGGCTTGGCTACACCTTC.